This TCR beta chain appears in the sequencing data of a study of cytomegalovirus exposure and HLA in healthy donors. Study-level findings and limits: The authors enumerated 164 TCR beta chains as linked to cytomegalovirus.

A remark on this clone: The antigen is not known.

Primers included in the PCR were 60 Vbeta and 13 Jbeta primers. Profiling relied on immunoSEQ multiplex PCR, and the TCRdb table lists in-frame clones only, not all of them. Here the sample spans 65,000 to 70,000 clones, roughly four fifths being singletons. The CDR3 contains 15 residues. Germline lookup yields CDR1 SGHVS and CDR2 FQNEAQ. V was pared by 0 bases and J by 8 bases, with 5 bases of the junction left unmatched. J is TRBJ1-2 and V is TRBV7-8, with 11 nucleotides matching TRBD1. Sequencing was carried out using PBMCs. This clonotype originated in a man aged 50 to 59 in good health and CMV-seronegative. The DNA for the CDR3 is TGTGCCAGCAGCTTAGCCCTGGGACAGGGGGGAGGCTACACCTTC. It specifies CASSLALGQGGGYTF.